Each of the 20 T cell receptor beta chains below was sequenced from the same sample in a study of blood T cell repertoires in COVID-19. Sequencing was performed with immunoSEQ multiplex PCR; in TCRdb, only in-frame clones are kept and a portion is missing. Altogether roughly 240,000 clones are present, roughly 85% being singletons, with the ten largest covering approximately 5.1%. The source material was peripheral blood. The receptors derive from a man aged 45-60 years with COVID-19, enrolled during active disease.

The chain carries TRBV15 and TRBJ1-2; D is perhaps TRBD1 (5 bases). The V end lost 0 bases, the J end lost 3 bases, and 14 bases lay between the germline ends. The germline V gene encodes CDR1 LNHNV and CDR2 YYDKDF (reference sequence). The CDR3 is 16 amino acids. Here the CDR3 reads CATSRDLGGPDYGYTF. In DNA, the CDR3 is TGTGCCACCAGCAGAGATCTGGGGGGACCGGACTATGGCTACACCTTC.

This chain uses TRBV9 with TRBJ2-3; possible D gene TRBD1, 8 bases. Germline V gene data show CDR1 as SGDLS and CDR2 as YYNGEE. Trimming removed 0 bases at V and 5 bases at J, with 10 bases between. The CDR3 sequence is 14 residues long. The CDR3: CASSVDRGGDTQYF. CDR3 DNA: TGTGCCAGCAGCGTAGACAGGGGGGGAGATACGCAGTATTTT.

V is TRBV2 and J is TRBJ1-5, with TRBD1 matching 8 bases. Germline CDR1 and CDR2: SNHLY and FYNNEI. Germline trimming cut 4 bases from V and 6 bases from J; bases unmatched to any gene: 5. This CDR3 spans 14 amino acids. This chain's CDR3 is CASSAGQASQPQHF. The CDR3 coding sequence is TGTGCCAGCAGTGCGGGACAGGCGAGTCAGCCCCAGCATTTT.

This clone was counted only a few times. The gene calls are TRBV19 and TRBJ2-1; 10 nucleotides line up with TRBD2. From germline, CDR1 is LNHDA and CDR2 SQIVND (reference sequence). This CDR3 has 16 residues. Trimming cost V 1 base and J 8 bases; bases outside gene matches: 8. The CDR3 DNA follows: TGTGCCAGTAGTATAGTCCCAGCGGGGGGGCCTCATGAGCAGTTCTTC. It specifies CASSIVPAGGPHEQFF.

The chain recombines TRBV10-3 with TRBJ2-5; TRBD2 aligns across 12 bases. The CDR3 is made up of 17 amino acids. V lost 2 bases, J lost 2 bases, and 6 bases stayed unmatched. In germline, CDR1 is ENHRY, CDR2 SYGVKD. The CDR3 DNA reads TGTGCCATCAGTGAGGCCCCGCTAGCGGGGGGGCAAGAGACCCAGTACTTC. Amino acid sequence: CAISEAPLAGGQETQYF.

There are many counts of this clone. This chain connects TRBV27 to TRBJ1-1, with D perhaps TRBD1 (5 bases). The CDR3 has 12 amino acids. Germline V CDR1 and CDR2: MNHEY, SMNVEV (reference sequence). V lost 1 base, J lost 7 bases, and 7 bases lay in between. The CDR3 sequence is CASSLYQGEAFF. CDR3 DNA sequence: TGTGCCAGCAGTTTATACCAGGGTGAAGCTTTCTTT.

The chain links TRBV10-3 to TRBJ1-1; no definite D call. V was clipped by 2 bases and J by 1 base, with 8 bases between them. This CDR3 is 14 amino acids long. Germline assignment: CDR1 ENHRY and CDR2 SYGVKD. CDR3 coding DNA: TGTGCCATCAGTGAGATGGGAGCGAACACTGAAGCTTTCTTT. This codes for CAISEMGANTEAFF.

The chain has TRBV2 and TRBJ1-1; 9 positions agree with TRBD1. This CDR3 region has 13 residues. Trimming at V came to 6 bases and at J to 2 bases, leaving 1 base not matched to a gene. Germline V gene lookup returns CDR1 SNHLY and CDR2 FYNNEI. The CDR3 sequence: CASRDRGNTEAFF. As DNA, the CDR3 is TGTGCCAGCAGGGACAGGGGAAACACTGAAGCTTTCTTT.

This chain joins TRBV21-1 and TRBJ1-1; the table's D call, TRBD1, was not checked against the DNA. TRBV21-1 is termed a pseudogene. This CDR3 region has 14 residues. CDR3 sequence: CASRRQVMNTEAFF. CDR3 nucleotides: TGTGCCAGCCGCAGACAGGTAATGAACACTGAAGCTTTCTTT.

V gene TRBV5-1 combines with J gene TRBJ1-1; D is unclear. The germline V gene encodes CDR1 SGHRS and CDR2 YFSETQ. This CDR3 contains 16 residues. Trimming left V 5 bases short and J 0 bases short, with 17 bases between. The CDR3 loop reads CASREGRHGMNTEAFF. The CDR3 DNA sequence: TGCGCCAGCAGAGAAGGGAGACACGGGATGAACACTGAAGCTTTCTTT.

The V gene is TRBV11-2, the J gene TRBJ1-6, with D perhaps matching TRBD1 (6 bases). V gave up 6 bases and J gave up 7 bases, with 13 bases separating them. Germline CDR1 is SGHAT and CDR2 is FQNNGV. The CDR3 is made up of 14 amino acids. This CDR3 is CASRLQGRNSPLHF. In DNA form, the CDR3 reads TGTGCCAGCAGATTACAGGGAAGGAATTCACCCCTCCACTTT.

There are a few counts of this clone. The V call is TRBV4-2, the J call TRBJ2-3; 11 bases line up with TRBD1. Per germline, CDR1 LGHNA and CDR2 YNFKEQ. The CDR3 spans 15 residues. After removal of 1 base from V and 4 bases from J, the junction contained 1 base not matched to a gene. This CDR3 is CASSQGTGGADTQYF. In DNA, the CDR3 is TGTGCCAGCAGCCAAGGGACAGGGGGCGCAGATACGCAGTATTTT.

This chain connects TRBV27 to TRBJ2-4; 16 nucleotides align to TRBD2. J gave up 0 bases and V 6 bases, and 14 bases lay outside the gene matches. The CDR3 covers 21 residues. The germline gives CDR1 MNHEY, CDR2 SMNVEV (reference sequence). CDR3 bases: TGTGCCAGCAGAACCTGGACAGCCGGGACTAGCGGGGGGGGAGCCAAAAACATTCAGTACTTC. As protein: CASRTWTAGTSGGGAKNIQYF.

The chain carries TRBV5-1 and TRBJ1-1; TRBD1 is a possible D gene (6 bases). Germline V gene data show CDR1 as SGHRS and CDR2 as YFSETQ. The CDR3 contains 15 residues. The V gene lost 0 bases and the J gene lost 1 base, with 10 bases spanning the gap. The CDR3 bases are TGCGCCAGCAGCTTGGTTGGCAGGGGGAACACTGAAGCTTTCTTT. Translation: CASSLVGRGNTEAFF.

The chain combines TRBV6-6 with TRBJ1-1, with TRBD1 as a possible D gene (5 bases). CDR3 length: 14 residues. Germline-derived CDR1 and CDR2 are MNHNY and SVGAGI (reference sequence). The V end lost 2 bases, the J end lost 3 bases, and 10 bases lay between the germline ends. This chain's CDR3 is CASSYVGQYTEAFF. The CDR3, as DNA: TGTGCCAGCAGTTACGTGGGGCAGTACACTGAAGCTTTCTTT.

This clone appeared a few times. Other nucleotide sequences in the sample specify the same CDR3. The J gene is TRBJ1-1, the V gene TRBV5-1; 10 bases are a match to TRBD1. CDR1 and CDR2 (germline): SGHRS, YFSETQ. V was clipped by 4 bases and J by 5 bases; unmatched bases: 5. The CDR3 has 14 residues. CDR3 in amino acids: CASSLGQGGTEAFF. Here the CDR3 DNA reads TGCGCCAGCAGCCTCGGACAGGGGGGTACTGAAGCTTTCTTT.

J is TRBJ2-7 and V is TRBV4-3, with TRBD1 matching 10 bases. CDR3 length: 14 amino acids. Germline loops: CDR1 LGHNA, CDR2 YSLEER. J gave up 6 bases and V 4 bases, and 6 bases lay outside the gene matches. CDR3 amino acids: CASSRDRGGSEQYF. The CDR3 bases are TGCGCCAGCAGCCGGGACAGGGGTGGGAGCGAGCAGTACTTC.

The chain carries TRBV7-8 and TRBJ1-2, with D maybe TRBD1 (5 bases). Germline assignment: CDR1 SGHVS and CDR2 FQNEAQ. V was clipped by 5 bases and J by 5 bases, with 12 bases between them. There are 13 residues in the CDR3. CDR3 loop: CASSKGHDYGYTF. The CDR3 DNA sequence: TGTGCCAGCAGCAAAGGACACGATTATGGCTACACCTTC.

The J gene is TRBJ1-3, the V gene TRBV19; 9 bases align to TRBD1. In germline, CDR1 is LNHDA, CDR2 SQIVND (reference sequence). The CDR3 is 15 residues long. V lost 7 bases, J lost 2 bases, and 6 bases stayed unmatched. The CDR3 DNA reads as TGTGCCAGTAAAACAGGGGGCGTAACTGGAAACACCATATATTTT. Translated, it gives CASKTGGVTGNTIYF.

This clone was seen only once. This chain uses TRBV10-2 with TRBJ2-1, with unresolved D. This CDR3 spans 15 amino acids. V was shortened by 3 bases and J by 4 bases, with 13 bases between the two germline ends. Germline V gene data show CDR1 as WSHSY and CDR2 as SAAADI. The DNA for the CDR3 is TGCGCCAGCAGTGATACGGGTTCCCTTTACAATGAGCAGTTCTTC. This translates into CASSDTGSLYNEQFF.